Presented here are 2 T cell receptor beta chains from one specimen sequenced in a study of graft-versus-host responses after intestinal transplantation. Produced via immunoSEQ multiplex PCR; TCRdb's table is partial and in-frame only. The data hold tens of thousands of clones, with roughly 95% observed a single time. The sequencing used PBMCs, collected 156 days after intestinal transplant. Receptors originate from a human patient who received an intestinal transplant, so some T cells may come from the graft donor.

This sequence joins TRBV28 and TRBJ2-1, with 14 bases identical to TRBD2. The CDR3 is 16 residues long. Germline CDR1 MDHEN, CDR2 SYDVKM. V trimming: 8 bases; J trimming: 8 bases; junction bases outside the gene matches: 11. DNA of the CDR3: TGTGCCAGCGTCTCGACTAGCGGGGGGGCCTTCCATGAGCAGTTCTTC. Translated: CASVSTSGGAFHEQFF.

The chain joins TRBV5-1 to TRBJ2-7; 8 nucleotides align to TRBD1. V lost 1 base and J lost 6; bases outside the gene matches: 6. The CDR3 runs to 14 residues. Per the germline V gene, CDR1 is SGHRS and CDR2 is YFSETQ. The CDR3 DNA reads TGCGCCAGCAGCTTGTCTTCAGGGGGCATCGAGCAGTACTTC. Its translation: CASSLSSGGIEQYF.